This TCR beta chain came from a study of OX40 agonist ivuxolimab in advanced cancers. Study-level background: Patients in the trial were receiving intravenous ivuxolimab every 2 weeks, at doses of 0.01 to 10 mg/kg. Study observations and caveats: The antigen specificity of the peripheral T cells (those that were expanded) was not determined. Averaged across samples, CD8+ T cells carried more expanded clones than CD4+ did.

Sequencing was performed with immunoSEQ multiplex PCR; in TCRdb, only in-frame clones are kept and a portion is missing. This repertoire shows 15,000 to 20,000 clones, about 80% found once; its top ten account for 3.8%. With respect to this clone: As yet, its antigen is unknown.

Germline V gene sequence: CDR1 SGHTA, CDR2 FQGNSA. Trimming cost V 5 bases and J 8 bases, with 19 bases left between them. CDR3 length equals 15 residues. The input for sequencing was CD4+ or CD8+ T cells sorted from blood, taken in a trial of the OX40 agonist ivuxolimab. The TCR sequence derives from an adult with an advanced solid tumor such as melanoma, head and neck, liver or kidney cancer. The chain couples TRBV7-2 to TRBJ2-1, with unresolved D. CDR3 amino acids: CASSPRPLRFDEQFF. Here the CDR3 DNA reads TGTGCCAGCAGCCCCAGGCCATTGCGCTTCGATGAGCAGTTCTTC.